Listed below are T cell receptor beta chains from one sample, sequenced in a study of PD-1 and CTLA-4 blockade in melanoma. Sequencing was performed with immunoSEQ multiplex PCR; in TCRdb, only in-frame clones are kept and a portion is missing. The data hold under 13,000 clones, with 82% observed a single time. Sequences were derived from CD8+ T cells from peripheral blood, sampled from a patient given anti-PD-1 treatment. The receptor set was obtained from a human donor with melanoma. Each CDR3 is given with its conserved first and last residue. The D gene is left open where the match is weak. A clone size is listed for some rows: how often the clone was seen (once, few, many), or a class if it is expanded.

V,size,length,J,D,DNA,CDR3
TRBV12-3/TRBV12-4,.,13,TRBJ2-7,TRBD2,TGTGCCAGCAGTTACGGGAGGGGTTACGAGCAGTACTTC,CASSYGRGYEQYF
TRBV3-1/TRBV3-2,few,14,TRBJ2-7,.,TGTGCCAGCAGCCAAGGAGGGGCAGTTTACGAGCAGTACTTC,CASSQGGAVYEQYF
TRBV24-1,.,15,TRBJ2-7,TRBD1,TGTGCCACCAGTGAATCCGGGACAGGGGAATACGAGCAGTACTTC,CATSESGTGEYEQYF
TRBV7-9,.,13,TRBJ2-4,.,TGTGCCAGCAGCTTATCTCAGGAGAACATTCAGTACTTC,CASSLSQENIQYF
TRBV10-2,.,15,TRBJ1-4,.,TGCGCCAGCAGTGACAGGGGTTCTACTAATGAAAAACTGTTTTTT,CASSDRGSTNEKLFF
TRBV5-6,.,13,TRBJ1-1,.,TGTGCCAGCGGGGGTGAGGGCGAGACTGAAGCTTTCTTT,CASGGEGETEAFF
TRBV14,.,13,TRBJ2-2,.,TGTGCCAGCAGCCCCTATTTGACCGGGGAGCTGTTTTTT,CASSPYLTGELFF
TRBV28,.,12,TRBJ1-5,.,TGTGCCAGCGTAGGGCAGCGCGGGCCCCAGCATTTT,CASVGQRGPQHF
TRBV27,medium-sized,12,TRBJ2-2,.,TGTGCCAGCAGTTTTCCGACCGGGGAGCTGTTTTTT,CASSFPTGELFF
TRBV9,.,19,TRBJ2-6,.,TGTGCCAGCAGCGTAGAGCGGCCCGGCCTATCTTCTGGGGCCAACGTCCTGACTTTC,CASSVERPGLSSGANVLTF
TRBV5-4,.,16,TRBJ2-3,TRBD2,TGTGCCAGCAGCGATCCCACTAGCGGGAGCCCCGATACGCAGTATTTT,CASSDPTSGSPDTQYF
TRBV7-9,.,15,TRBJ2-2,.,TGTGCCAGCACCCCTCCCGTACTAGGAACCGGGGAGCTGTTTTTT,CASTPPVLGTGELFF
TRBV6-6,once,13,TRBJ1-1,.,TGTGCCAGCAGTTCGGAGGGACTAATTGAAGCTTTCTTT,CASSSEGLIEAFF
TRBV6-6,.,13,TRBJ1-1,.,TGTGCCAGCAGCCTGGTGAGCAACACTGAAGCTTTCTTT,CASSLVSNTEAFF
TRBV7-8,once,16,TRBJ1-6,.,TGTGCCAGCAGCTTAGACCCGGCGGGGTGGCATTCACCCCTCCACTTT,CASSLDPAGWHSPLHF
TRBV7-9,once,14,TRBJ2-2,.,TGTGCCAGCAGCTTACTAACTTACACCGGGGAGCTGTTTTTT,CASSLLTYTGELFF
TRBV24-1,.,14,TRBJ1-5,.,TGTGCCACCAGTGAGGGTAATAGCAATCAGCCCCAGCATTTT,CATSEGNSNQPQHF
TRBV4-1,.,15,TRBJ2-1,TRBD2,TGCGCCAGCAGCCACCTAGCGGGAGGGCCCACTGAGCAGTTCTTC,CASSHLAGGPTEQFF
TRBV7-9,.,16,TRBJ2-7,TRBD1,TGTGCCAGCAGCCCAACGGACAGGGGGCCTTTAGATGAGCAGTACTTC,CASSPTDRGPLDEQYF
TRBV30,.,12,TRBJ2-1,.,TGTGCCTGGAGTGTAATGGGCAATGAGCAGTTCTTC,CAWSVMGNEQFF
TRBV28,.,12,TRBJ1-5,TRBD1,TGTGCCAGCAGCGGGGACAGGGGACCCCAGCATTTT,CASSGDRGPQHF
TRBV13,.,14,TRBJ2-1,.,TGTGCCAACGCACAGGCGAGCTCCTACAATGAGCAGTTCTTC,CANAQASSYNEQFF
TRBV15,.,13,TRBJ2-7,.,TGTGCCACCAGCAGAGCCCTATATTACGAGCAGTACTTC,CATSRALYYEQYF
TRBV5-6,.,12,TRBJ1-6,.,TGTGCCAGCAGCTTAGGTAATTCACCCCTCCACTTT,CASSLGNSPLHF
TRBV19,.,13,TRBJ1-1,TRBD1,TGTGCCAGTAGTGGGACAGTGAACACTGAAGCTTTCTTT,CASSGTVNTEAFF
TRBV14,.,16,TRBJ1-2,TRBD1,TGTGCCAGCAGCCAAGACATAGGACAGGGGGCGGGCGGCTACACCTTC,CASSQDIGQGAGGYTF
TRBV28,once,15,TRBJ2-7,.,TGTGCCAGCAGTTTCTCAGCCACCCAGACCTACGAGCAGTACTTC,CASSFSATQTYEQYF
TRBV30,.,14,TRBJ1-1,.,TGTGCCTGGAGTGTACCGGGGCTTGACACTGAAGCTTTCTTT,CAWSVPGLDTEAFF
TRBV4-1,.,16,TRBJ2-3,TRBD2,TGCGCCAGCAGCCAAGGGACTAGCGGGGGGCGAGATACGCAGTATTTT,CASSQGTSGGRDTQYF
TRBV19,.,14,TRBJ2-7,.,TGTGCCAGTAGTCAGACGGTTAGCTCCTACGAGCAGTACTTC,CASSQTVSSYEQYF
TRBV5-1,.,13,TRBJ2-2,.,TGCGCCAGCAGCCAAGAGAACACCGGGGAGCTGTTTTTT,CASSQENTGELFF
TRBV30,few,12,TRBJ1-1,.,TGTGCCTGGAGGGCAGGGAACACTGAAGCTTTCTTT,CAWRAGNTEAFF
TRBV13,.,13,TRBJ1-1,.,TGTGCCAGCAGACTCAGACAGAGCACTGAAGCTTTCTTT,CASRLRQSTEAFF
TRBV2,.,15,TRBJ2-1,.,TGTGCCAGCAAGCCCGCGGGGGCGAGGTACAATGAGCAGTTCTTC,CASKPAGARYNEQFF
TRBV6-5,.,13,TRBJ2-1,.,TGTGCCAGCAGTTACTCGCGGTACAATGAGCAGTTCTTC,CASSYSRYNEQFF
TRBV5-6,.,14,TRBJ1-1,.,TGTGCCAGCAGCTTGGTGCATAAGGACACTGAAGCTTTCTTT,CASSLVHKDTEAFF
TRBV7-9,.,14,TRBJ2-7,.,TGTGCCAGCAGCTTAGAGAACCTCTCCTACGAGCAGTACTTC,CASSLENLSYEQYF
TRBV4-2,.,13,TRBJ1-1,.,TGTGCCAGCAGCCAAGAGCTGGACGATCCTGATTTCTTT,CASSQELDDPDFF
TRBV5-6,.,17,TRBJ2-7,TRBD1,TGTGCCAGCAGCCTGGACAGGGTGTGGTCGCATGTCTACGAGCAGTACTTC,CASSLDRVWSHVYEQYF
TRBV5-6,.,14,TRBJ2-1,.,TGTGCCAGCAGCTTGGATGGGTTGTACAATGAGCAGTTCTTC,CASSLDGLYNEQFF
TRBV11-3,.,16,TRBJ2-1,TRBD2,TGTGCCAGCAGCCAACCTACTAGCGGACCCTACAATGAGCAGTTCTTC,CASSQPTSGPYNEQFF
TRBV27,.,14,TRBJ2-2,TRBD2,TGTGCCAGCAGGGCGGGGGTGAACACCGGGGAGCTGTTTTTT,CASRAGVNTGELFF
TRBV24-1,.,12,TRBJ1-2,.,TGTGCCACCTGGGCAGGGGCCTTTGGCTACACCTTC,CATWAGAFGYTF
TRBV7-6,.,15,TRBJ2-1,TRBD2,TGTGCCAGCAGCCTGAGCGGGGACGACTACAATGAGCAGTTCTTC,CASSLSGDDYNEQFF